This T cell receptor (beta chain) is from a study of memory CD4+ T cells and cytomegalovirus serostatus. Clones were read by immunoSEQ multiplex PCR, and TCRdb kept only the in-frame ones, dropping some. In the table there are around 50,000 clones, approximately 78% of which are singletons. Points from the study as a whole: The CMV-associated TCR signature appears largely within the CD4+ memory repertoire.

In regard to this clone: The target antigen is unknown. Within the sample, other DNA sequences also encode this same CDR3.

Germline lookup yields CDR1 SGHTA and CDR2 FQGTGA. The ends were cut back, 5 bases at V and 6 bases at J, with 11 bases in the middle. The CDR3 totals 13 residues. Single viable CD3+CD4+CD8-CD45RO+ cells were sorted as the memory CD4+ T cells. Total CD4+ T cells were enriched by CD4 positive selection. V and J are TRBV7-3 and TRBJ1-5, with D tentatively TRBD1 (5 bases). Specimen: memory CD4+ T cells from blood. This clonotype was sampled from an adult in good health and CMV-seronegative. The CDR3 DNA reads TGTGCCAGCAGCCCCTGGGGCGGTCAGCCCCAGCATTTT. This gives the protein CASSPWGGQPQHF.